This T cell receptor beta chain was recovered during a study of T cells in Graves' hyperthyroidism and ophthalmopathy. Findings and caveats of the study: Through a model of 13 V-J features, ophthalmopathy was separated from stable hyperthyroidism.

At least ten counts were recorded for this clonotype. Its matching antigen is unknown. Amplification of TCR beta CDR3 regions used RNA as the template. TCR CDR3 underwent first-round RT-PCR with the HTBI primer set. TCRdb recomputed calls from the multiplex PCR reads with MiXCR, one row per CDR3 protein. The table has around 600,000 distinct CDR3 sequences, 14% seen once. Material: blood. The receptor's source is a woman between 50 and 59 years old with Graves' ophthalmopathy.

CDR3 sequence: CASRDRGLETQYF. CDR3 bases: TGTGCCAGCAGGGATAGAGGGCTCGAGACCCAGTACTTC. The V gene is TRBV19, the J gene TRBJ2-5, with D tentatively TRBD1 or TRBD2 (5 bases each). The CDR3 length is 13 residues. V was shortened by 9 bases and J by 5 bases, with 16 bases between the two germline ends. From germline, CDR1 is LNHDA and CDR2 SQIVND (reference sequence). Together with reference TRBV19 and TRBJ2-5, the CDR3 gives the full variable domain: DGGITQSPKYLFRKEGQNVTLSCEQNLNHDAMYWYRQDPGQGLRLIYYSQIVNDFQKGDIAEGYSVSREKKESFPLTVTSAQKNPTAFYLCASRDRGLETQYFGPGTRLLVL.